The 27 T cell receptor beta chains in this list originate from one sample, sequenced in a study of blood T cell repertoires in COVID-19. TCRdb's copy holds only in-frame clones and misses some; the assay was immunoSEQ multiplex PCR. The sample shows around 230,000 clones, approximately 84% of them seen only once. The material sequenced was PBMCs or T cells enriched from blood (not recorded which). The source of these receptors is a man between 40 and 49 years old who had recovered from COVID-19.

The chain uses TRBV5-1 and TRBJ1-5, with 10 nucleotides matching TRBD1. J lost 0 bases, V lost 3 bases, and 6 bases had no gene match. This CDR3 is 17 amino acids long. In germline, CDR1 is SGHRS, CDR2 YFSETQ. The CDR3 coding sequence is TGCGCCAGCAGCTGGCCGACAGGGGGCGATAGCAATCAGCCCCAGCATTTT. Its translation: CASSWPTGGDSNQPQHF.

The chain carries TRBV28 and TRBJ1-3; D gene unclear. Trimming removed 5 bases from V and 4 bases from J, with 15 bases in between. This CDR3 region has 15 residues. Looked up from germline, CDR1 is MDHEN and CDR2 is SYDVKM. The CDR3 spells CASSPFSERGNTIYF. CDR3 bases: TGTGCCAGCAGTCCCTTTTCGGAGAGGGGAAACACCATATATTTT.

The V gene is TRBV21-1, the J gene TRBJ2-5; the table's D call, TRBD1, was not checked against the DNA. TRBV21-1 is a pseudogene locus. The CDR3 runs 17 residues. The CDR3 nucleotides are TGTGCCAGCAGCAAGGGAGATCGAAGGGACAGGGGTCAGACCCAGTACTTC. It specifies CASSKGDRRDRGQTQYF.

The genes are TRBV2 and TRBJ2-2, with 10 nucleotides matching TRBD1. V lost 7 bases and J lost 5; bases outside the gene matches: 16. The CDR3 spans 18 residues. Germline V gene lookup returns CDR1 SNHLY and CDR2 FYNNEI. DNA of the CDR3: TGTGCCAGCACCCGAAGCGGGACAGGGGCCCGTGCTACCGGGGAGCTGTTTTTT. As protein: CASTRSGTGARATGELFF. The variable domain in full, with the rest retrieved from reference TRBV2 and TRBJ2-2, is EPEVTQTPSHQVTQMGQEVILRCVPISNHLYFYWYRQILGQKVEFLVSFYNNEISEKSEIFDDQFSVERPDGSNFTLKIRSTKLEDSAMYFCASTRSGTGARATGELFFGEGSRLTVL.

The V call is TRBV30, the J call TRBJ2-7; 11 bases align to TRBD1. The V gene's germline CDR1 is GTSNPN and CDR2 SVGIG (reference sequence). With 3 bases clipped from V and 6 bases from J, the junction kept 7 bases outside the gene matches. CDR3 length: 14 amino acids. DNA for the CDR3: TGTGCCTGGAGCTTGGGACAGGGGGTCCCCGAGCAGTACTTC. It specifies CAWSLGQGVPEQYF.

This clone has more than one count but fewer than ten. The V call is TRBV15, the J call TRBJ2-6, with a weak D call TRBD1 (6 bases). The CDR3 spans 13 residues. Germline V gene data show CDR1 as LNHNV and CDR2 as YYDKDF (reference sequence). Trimming left V 11 bases short and J 4 bases short, with 12 bases between. CDR3 DNA: TGTGCCGCGCACAGGGTCGGGGCCAACGTCCTGACTTTC. It translates to CAAHRVGANVLTF.

The rearrangement uses TRBV28 and TRBJ1-6; 10 bases align to TRBD1. Germline trimming cut 4 bases from V and 9 bases from J; bases unmatched to any gene: 3. Per the germline V gene, CDR1 is MDHEN and CDR2 is SYDVKM. CDR3 size: 14 residues. The CDR3 protein is CASSSGQGSSPLHF. In nucleotides, the CDR3 is TGTGCCAGCAGTTCGGGACAGGGGAGTTCACCCCTCCACTTT.

This chain uses TRBV12-3 or TRBV12-4 with TRBJ2-3; D call uncertain. This CDR3 is 13 amino acids long. The V end was cut by 8 bases, the J end by 4 bases, with 13 bases between. This CDR3 is CASGPSGADTQYF. The DNA of the CDR3 is TGTGCCAGCGGCCCTAGTGGCGCAGATACGCAGTATTTT.

The rearrangement uses TRBV18 and TRBJ1-1; D ambiguous. Between the trimmed V and J ends, which lost 5 bases and 8 bases, there was a span of 12 bases. This CDR3 contains 12 residues. Germline-derived CDR1 and CDR2 are KGHSH and LQKENI. CDR3 DNA sequence: TGTGCCAGCTCAGCAGATCGAGGGGAAGCTTTCTTT. Translating gives CASSADRGEAFF.

This sequence joins TRBV25-1 and TRBJ2-5, with D possibly TRBD1 on 5 matching bases. The germline gives CDR1 MGHDK, CDR2 SYGVNS. The length of the CDR3 is 14 residues. The V gene lost 3 bases and the J gene lost 1 base, with 9 bases spanning the gap. The CDR3: CASSEPTAQETQYF. The CDR3 DNA is TGTGCCAGCAGTGAGCCGACAGCCCAAGAGACCCAGTACTTC. Full variable domain (remainder filled in from reference TRBV25-1 and TRBJ2-5): EADIYQTPRYLVIGTGKKITLECSQTMGHDKMYWYQQDPGMELHLIHYSYGVNSTEKGDLSSESTVSRIRTEHFPLTLESARPSHTSQYLCASSEPTAQETQYFGPGTRLLVL.

This clone has just one count. Here the CDR3 reads CASSIEWRGRRETQYF. The CDR3 DNA follows: TGTGCCAGTAGTATTGAGTGGAGGGGTCGGCGAGAGACCCAGTACTTC. V usage is TRBV19 and J usage is TRBJ2-5, with TRBD2 as a possible D gene (6 bases). CDR3 length equals 16 residues. Trimming removed 3 bases at V and 4 bases at J, with 18 bases between. Germline CDR1 LNHDA, CDR2 SQIVND (reference sequence).

V gene TRBV27 combines with J gene TRBJ2-7; D gene uncertain. Trimming took 3 bases from V and 1 from J, leaving 10 bases between them. CDR3 length: 14 residues. From germline, CDR1 is MNHEY and CDR2 SMNVEV (reference sequence). As DNA, the CDR3 is TGTGCCAGCAGTTTCCTAGGAGATTCCTACGAGCAGTACTTC. This gives the protein CASSFLGDSYEQYF.

The rearrangement uses TRBV3-1 (or the pseudogene TRBV3-2) and TRBJ1-5; no definite D call. Germline V gene lookup returns CDR1 LGHDT and CDR2 YNNKEL (reference sequence). Trimming stripped 4 bases from V and 9 bases from J, with 16 bases between. The CDR3 sequence is 14 residues long. The CDR3 bases are TGTGCCAGCAGCCCCGGACCGGCGGGTGGGCCCCAGCATTTT. It codes for CASSPGPAGGPQHF.

This chain links TRBV30 with TRBJ2-3; TRBD2 matches at 8 bases. The germline V gene encodes CDR1 GTSNPN and CDR2 SVGIG (reference sequence). The CDR3 spans 16 residues. With V trimmed by 4 bases and J by 2 bases, 11 bases remained unmatched. CDR3 region: CAWKERGTHPTDTQYF. CDR3 in DNA: TGTGCCTGGAAGGAGCGGGGGACCCACCCCACAGATACGCAGTATTTT. The variable domain in full, completed from reference TRBV30 and TRBJ2-3, reads SQTIHQWPATLVQPVGSPLSLECTVEGTSNPNLYWYRQAAGRGLQLLFYSVGIGQISSEVPQNLSASRPQDRQFILSSKKLLLSDSGFYLCAWKERGTHPTDTQYFGPGTRLTVL.

This clone appeared a few times. The chain combines TRBV6-5 with TRBJ1-1; D perhaps matches TRBD1 (5 bases). The CDR3 totals 14 residues. The germline gives CDR1 MNHEY, CDR2 SVGAGI. Trimming shortened V by 5 bases and J by 2 bases, and 12 bases separated the two germline ends. CDR3 protein: CASSNGGSNTEAFF. Here the CDR3 DNA reads TGTGCCAGCAGTAATGGGGGGTCTAACACTGAAGCTTTCTTT.

This CDR3 reads CASSPGLAGAIRETQYF. CDR3 sequence (DNA): TGTGCCAGTAGTCCGGGACTAGCGGGGGCCATCAGAGAGACCCAGTACTTC. The rearrangement joins TRBV19 to TRBJ2-5, with 14 bases that match TRBD2. The length of the CDR3 is 17 residues. With 5 bases clipped from V and 4 bases from J, the junction kept 9 bases outside the gene matches. Per the germline V gene, CDR1 is LNHDA and CDR2 is SQIVND (reference sequence).

The chain joins TRBV18 to TRBJ1-3, with 7 bases identical to TRBD1. Germline CDR1 reads KGHSH; CDR2 reads LQKENI. With 4 bases clipped from V and 3 bases from J, the junction kept 15 bases outside the gene matches. The CDR3 covers 18 residues. This CDR3 reads CASSRQSGQAGLGNTIYF. Written as DNA, the CDR3 is TGTGCCAGCTCACGACAATCCGGACAGGCTGGCCTTGGAAACACCATATATTTT.

The chain couples TRBV5-5 to TRBJ1-3; no definite D call. This CDR3 spans 17 amino acids. Germline V CDR1 and CDR2: SGHKS, YYEKEE (reference sequence). The ends were cut back, 2 bases at V and 4 bases at J, with 19 bases in the middle. The CDR3 DNA is TGTGCCAGCAGCTTAACGGTGTCGGCGGAGCGGGGAAACACCATATATTTT. This sequence encodes CASSLTVSAERGNTIYF. The whole variable domain, filled in from reference TRBV5-5 and TRBJ1-3, reads DAGVTQSPTHLIKTRGQQVTLRCSPISGHKSVSWYQQVLGQGPQFIFQYYEKEERGRGNFPDRFSARQFPNYSSELNVNALLLGDSALYLCASSLTVSAERGNTIYFGEGSWLTVV.

The chain employs TRBV18 and TRBJ2-1; 10 nucleotides agree with TRBD2. Germline CDR1 reads KGHSH; CDR2 reads LQKENI. J was trimmed by 5 bases and V by 6 bases; bases with no gene match: 7. This CDR3 is 15 amino acids long. DNA of the CDR3: TGTGCCAGCTCGGTTCCCCTAGCGGGGGACAATGAGCAGTTCTTC. Protein sequence: CASSVPLAGDNEQFF.

The chain recombines TRBV27 with TRBJ2-5; TRBD2 agrees at 9 bases. Trimming removed 0 bases from V and 5 bases from J; junction bases left unmatched: 7. The germline V gene encodes CDR1 MNHEY and CDR2 SMNVEV (reference sequence). The CDR3 totals 16 residues. CDR3 sequence: CASSLSISGRRETQYF. The CDR3 nucleotides are TGTGCCAGCAGTTTATCGATAAGCGGGAGGAGGGAGACCCAGTACTTC.

The chain carries TRBV18 and TRBJ1-5; 7 bases are shared with TRBD1. The V segment lost 4 bases and the J segment 4 bases; nucleotides outside the gene matches: 4. The CDR3 loop spans 14 amino acids. CDR1 is KGHSH, CDR2 LQKENI, per germline. In nucleotides, the CDR3 is TGTGCCAGCTCACGTGGACAGGAGAATCAGCCCCAGCATTTT. Translation gives CASSRGQENQPQHF.

The chain combines TRBV7-8 with TRBJ2-1, with D uncertain. Trimming shortened V by 3 bases and J by 10 bases, and 10 bases separated the two germline ends. CDR1 and CDR2 from the germline V gene are SGHVS and FQNEAQ. This CDR3 region has 12 residues. CDR3 protein: CASSLNSREQFF. The CDR3 DNA reads as TGTGCCAGCAGCTTGAATTCTAGGGAGCAGTTCTTC.

The chain combines TRBV4-3 with TRBJ2-1; 7 bases agree with TRBD2. The V segment lost 0 bases and the J segment 9 bases; nucleotides outside the gene matches: 2. Germline V gene sequence: CDR1 LGHNA, CDR2 YSLEER. This CDR3 is 13 amino acids long. This chain's CDR3 is CASSQEGGFEQFF. The CDR3 DNA follows: TGCGCCAGCAGCCAAGAGGGGGGGTTTGAGCAGTTCTTC.

The chain carries TRBV7-8 and TRBJ2-5; the D is unclear. Trimming stripped 2 bases from V and 4 bases from J, with 8 bases between. CDR1 is SGHVS and CDR2 is FQNEAQ in the germline V gene. The CDR3 totals 13 residues. The CDR3 protein is CASSLFGRETQYF. In nucleotides, the CDR3 is TGTGCCAGCAGCTTATTTGGCCGAGAGACCCAGTACTTC.

J is TRBJ2-7 and V is TRBV4-3; TRBD1 agrees at 10 bases. The junction had 5 bases not matched to a gene; V was cut back by 2 bases and J by 4 bases. Germline CDR1 and CDR2: LGHNA and YSLEER. This CDR3 is 15 amino acids long. The chain's CDR3 is CASSQLRTGGYEQYF. The DNA for the CDR3 is TGCGCCAGCAGCCAACTTAGGACAGGGGGTTACGAGCAGTACTTC.

V and J are TRBV6-5 and TRBJ2-1; TRBD1 matches 9 bases. V shed 6 bases, J shed 1 base, and the junction held 4 bases outside the gene matches. The germline gives CDR1 MNHEY, CDR2 SVGAGI. The CDR3 length is 15 residues. The CDR3 bases are TGTGCCAGCAGATCCGGGACAGGGTCCTACAATGAGCAGTTCTTC. It yields the protein CASRSGTGSYNEQFF.

The V gene is TRBV19, the J gene TRBJ2-3; D possibly corresponds to TRBD2 (6 bases). With 7 bases removed from V and 4 bases from J, the gap between germline ends came to 15 bases. Looked up from germline, CDR1 is LNHDA and CDR2 is SQIVND (reference sequence). CDR3 length equals 14 residues. In DNA, the CDR3 is TGTGCCAGTACGGAGCGGGTGAGCGCAGATACGCAGTATTTT. This codes for CASTERVSADTQYF.